This TCR beta chain was found in a study of cytomegalovirus exposure and HLA in healthy donors. About the research overall: Per a later analysis, the approximately 690 first-cohort and 120 validation repertoires shared one platform. Study observations and caveats: It was around 160 TCR beta chains that were listed as cytomegalovirus-associated. According to a subsequent analysis, TCR clusters identified in the first cohort showed a tendency to co-occur across the approximately 120 validation repertoires.

The CDR3 length is 12 residues. Trimming removed 3 bases at V and 8 bases at J, with 9 bases between. The germline V gene encodes CDR1 SGHRS and CDR2 YFSETQ. The repertoire was sequenced with immunoSEQ multiplex PCR; TCRdb's copy has only in-frame clones and lacks some. In the table there are tens of thousands of clones, around nine tenths of which are singletons. Details on this clone: What it recognizes is unknown.

This receptor was obtained from a young man in good health and CMV-seronegative. The sequenced sample consisted of PBMCs. This sequence joins TRBV5-1 and TRBJ2-1; tentative D call: TRBD1 (6 bases). The CDR3 spells CASSSSGDEQFF. Written as DNA, the CDR3 is TGCGCCAGCAGCTCTTCAGGGGATGAGCAGTTCTTC.